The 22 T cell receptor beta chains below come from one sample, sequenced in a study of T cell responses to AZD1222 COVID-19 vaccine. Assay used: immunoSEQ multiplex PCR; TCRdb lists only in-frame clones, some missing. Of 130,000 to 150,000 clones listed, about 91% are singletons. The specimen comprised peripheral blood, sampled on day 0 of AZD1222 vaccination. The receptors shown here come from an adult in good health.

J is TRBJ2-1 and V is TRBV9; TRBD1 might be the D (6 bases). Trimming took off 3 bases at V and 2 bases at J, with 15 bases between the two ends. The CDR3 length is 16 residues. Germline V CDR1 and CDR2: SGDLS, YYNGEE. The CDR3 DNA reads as TGTGCCAGCAGCGCCAGGGGCGAGACCACCTACAATGAGCAGTTCTTC. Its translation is CASSARGETTYNEQFF.

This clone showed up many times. CDR3 protein: CASSLSGTGGNEQFF. For the CDR3, the DNA is TGTGCCAGCAGTTTATCGGGGACAGGGGGCAATGAGCAGTTCTTC. V and J are TRBV27 and TRBJ2-1; 11 bases are shared with TRBD1. Trimming took 0 bases from V and 6 from J; bases not matched to a gene: 1. The germline V gene encodes CDR1 MNHEY and CDR2 SMNVEV (reference sequence). This CDR3 is built from 15 residues.

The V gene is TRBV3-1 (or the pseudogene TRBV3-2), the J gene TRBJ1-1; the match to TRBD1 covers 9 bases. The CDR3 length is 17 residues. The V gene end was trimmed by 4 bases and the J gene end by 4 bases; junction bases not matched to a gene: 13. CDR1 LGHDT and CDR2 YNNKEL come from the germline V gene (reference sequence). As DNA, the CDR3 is TGTGCCAGCAGCCTCCCGTCCGGGACAGGGAGTCGCACTGAAGCTTTCTTT. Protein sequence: CASSLPSGTGSRTEAFF.

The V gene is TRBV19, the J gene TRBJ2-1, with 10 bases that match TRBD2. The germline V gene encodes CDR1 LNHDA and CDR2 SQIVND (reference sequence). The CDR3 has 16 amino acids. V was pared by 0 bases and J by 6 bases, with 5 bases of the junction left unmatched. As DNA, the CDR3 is TGTGCCAGTAGTATAGATATCACTAGCGGGGCCAATGAGCAGTTCTTC. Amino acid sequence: CASSIDITSGANEQFF.

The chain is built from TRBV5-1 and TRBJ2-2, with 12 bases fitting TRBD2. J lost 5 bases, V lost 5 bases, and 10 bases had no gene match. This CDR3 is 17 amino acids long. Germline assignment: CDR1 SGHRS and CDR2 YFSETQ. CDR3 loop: CASSELAGGQETGELFF. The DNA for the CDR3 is TGCGCCAGCAGTGAACTAGCGGGGGGCCAGGAGACCGGGGAGCTGTTTTTT. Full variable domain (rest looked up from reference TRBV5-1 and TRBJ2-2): KAGVTQTPRYLIKTRGQQVTLSCSPISGHRSVSWYQQTPGQGLQFLFEYFSETQRNKGNFPGRFSGRQFSNSRSEMNVSTLELGDSALYLCASSELAGGQETGELFFGEGSRLTVL.

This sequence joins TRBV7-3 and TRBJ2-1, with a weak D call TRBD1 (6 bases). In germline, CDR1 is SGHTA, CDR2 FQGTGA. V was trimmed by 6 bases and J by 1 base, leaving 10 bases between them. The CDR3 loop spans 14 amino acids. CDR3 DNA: TGTGCCAGCAGTCCTGGACAGTCCTACAATGAGCAGTTCTTC. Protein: CASSPGQSYNEQFF.

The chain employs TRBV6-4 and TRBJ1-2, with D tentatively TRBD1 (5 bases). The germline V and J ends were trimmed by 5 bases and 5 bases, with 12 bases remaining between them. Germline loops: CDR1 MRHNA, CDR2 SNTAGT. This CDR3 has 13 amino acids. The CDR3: CASSPQGGYGYTF. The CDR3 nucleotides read TGTGCCAGCAGTCCGCAGGGAGGGTATGGCTACACCTTC.

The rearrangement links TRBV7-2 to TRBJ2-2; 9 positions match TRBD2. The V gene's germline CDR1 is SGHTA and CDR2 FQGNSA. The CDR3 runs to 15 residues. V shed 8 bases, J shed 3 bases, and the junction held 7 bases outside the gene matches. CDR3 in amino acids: CASLAGSGYTGELFF. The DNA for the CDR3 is TGTGCCAGCCTAGCGGGGAGCGGTTACACCGGGGAGCTGTTTTTT.

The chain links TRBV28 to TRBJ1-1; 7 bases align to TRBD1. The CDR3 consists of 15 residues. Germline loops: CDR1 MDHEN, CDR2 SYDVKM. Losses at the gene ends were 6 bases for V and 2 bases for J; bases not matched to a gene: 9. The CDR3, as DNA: TGTGCCAGCAGCCCTCAGGGGGGGGCTAACACTGAAGCTTTCTTT. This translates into CASSPQGGANTEAFF. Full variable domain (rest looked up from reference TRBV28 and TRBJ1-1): DVKVTQSSRYLVKRTGEKVFLECVQDMDHENMFWYRQDPGLGLRLIYFSYDVKMKEKGDIPEGYSVSREKKERFSLILESASTNQTSMYLCASSPQGGANTEAFFGQGTRLTVV.

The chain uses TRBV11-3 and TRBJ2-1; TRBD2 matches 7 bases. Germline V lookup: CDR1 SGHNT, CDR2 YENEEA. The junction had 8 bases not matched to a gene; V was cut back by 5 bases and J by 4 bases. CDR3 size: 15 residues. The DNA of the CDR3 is TGTGCCAGCAGCAACCGGGACTATGGATACAATGAGCAGTTCTTC. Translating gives CASSNRDYGYNEQFF.

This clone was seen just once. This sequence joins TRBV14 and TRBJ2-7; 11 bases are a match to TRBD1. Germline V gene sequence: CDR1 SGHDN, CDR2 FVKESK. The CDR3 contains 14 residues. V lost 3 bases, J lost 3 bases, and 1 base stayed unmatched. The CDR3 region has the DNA TGTGCCAGCAGCCAGGGACAGGGGGTCTACGAGCAGTACTTC. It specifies CASSQGQGVYEQYF.

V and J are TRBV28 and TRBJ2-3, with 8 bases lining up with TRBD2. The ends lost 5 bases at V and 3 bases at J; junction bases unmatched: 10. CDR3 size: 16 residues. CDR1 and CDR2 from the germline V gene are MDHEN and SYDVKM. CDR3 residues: CASSPALAGYTDTQYF. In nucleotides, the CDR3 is TGTGCCAGCAGTCCTGCTCTAGCGGGTTATACAGATACGCAGTATTTT.

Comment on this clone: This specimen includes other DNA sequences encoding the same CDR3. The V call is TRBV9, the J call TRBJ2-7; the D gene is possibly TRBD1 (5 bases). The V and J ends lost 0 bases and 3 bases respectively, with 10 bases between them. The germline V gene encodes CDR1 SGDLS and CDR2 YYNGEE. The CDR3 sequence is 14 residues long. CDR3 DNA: TGTGCCAGCAGCGTAGGGCAGGGTGACTACGAGCAGTACTTC. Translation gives CASSVGQGDYEQYF. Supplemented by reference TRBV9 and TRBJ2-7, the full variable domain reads DSGVTQTPKHLITATGQRVTLRCSPRSGDLSVYWYQQSLDQGLQFLIQYYNGEERAKGNILERFSAQQFPDLHSELNLSSLELGDSALYFCASSVGQGDYEQYFGPGTRLTVT.

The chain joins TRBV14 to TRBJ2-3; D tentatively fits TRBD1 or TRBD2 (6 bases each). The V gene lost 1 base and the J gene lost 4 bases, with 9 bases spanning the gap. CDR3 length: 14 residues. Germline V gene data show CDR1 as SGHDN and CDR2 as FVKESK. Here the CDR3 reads CASSQAGGADTQYF. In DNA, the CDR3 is TGTGCCAGCAGCCAAGCCGGGGGCGCAGATACGCAGTATTTT.

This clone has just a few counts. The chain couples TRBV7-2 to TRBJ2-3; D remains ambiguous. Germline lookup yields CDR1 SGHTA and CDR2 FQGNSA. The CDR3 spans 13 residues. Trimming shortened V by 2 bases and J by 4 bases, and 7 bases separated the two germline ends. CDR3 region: CASSLTSSDTQYF. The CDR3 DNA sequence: TGTGCCAGCAGCTTAACCTCCTCAGATACGCAGTATTTT.

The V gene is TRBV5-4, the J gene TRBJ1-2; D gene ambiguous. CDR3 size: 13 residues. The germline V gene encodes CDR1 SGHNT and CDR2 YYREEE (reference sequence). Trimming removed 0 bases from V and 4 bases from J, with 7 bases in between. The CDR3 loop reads CASSLGVVYGYTF. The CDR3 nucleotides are TGTGCCAGCAGCTTGGGTGTTGTCTATGGCTACACCTTC.

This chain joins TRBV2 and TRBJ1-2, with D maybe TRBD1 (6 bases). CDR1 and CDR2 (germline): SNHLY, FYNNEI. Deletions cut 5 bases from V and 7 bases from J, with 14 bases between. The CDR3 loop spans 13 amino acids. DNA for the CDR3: TGTGCCAGCAGTCGGGACATGGTTTCTGGCTACACCTTC. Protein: CASSRDMVSGYTF.

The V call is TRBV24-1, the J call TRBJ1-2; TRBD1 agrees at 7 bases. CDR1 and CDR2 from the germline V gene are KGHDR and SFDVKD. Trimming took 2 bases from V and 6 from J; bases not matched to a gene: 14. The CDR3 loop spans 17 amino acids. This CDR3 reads CATSDSKAQGTVDGYTF. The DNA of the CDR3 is TGTGCCACCAGTGATTCAAAGGCCCAGGGGACAGTCGATGGCTACACCTTC.

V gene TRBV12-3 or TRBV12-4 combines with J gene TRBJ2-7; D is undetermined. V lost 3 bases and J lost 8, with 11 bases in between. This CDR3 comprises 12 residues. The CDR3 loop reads CASSLEKDQQYF. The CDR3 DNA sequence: TGTGCCAGCAGTTTGGAGAAGGATCAGCAGTACTTC.

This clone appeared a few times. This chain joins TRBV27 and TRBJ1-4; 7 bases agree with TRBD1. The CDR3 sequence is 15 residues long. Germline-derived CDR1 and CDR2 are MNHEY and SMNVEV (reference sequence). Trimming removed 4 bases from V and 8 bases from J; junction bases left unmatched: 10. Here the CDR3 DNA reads TGTGCCAGCAGTTCCACCAGGGGGGTAAGCGAAAAACTGTTTTTT. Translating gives CASSSTRGVSEKLFF.

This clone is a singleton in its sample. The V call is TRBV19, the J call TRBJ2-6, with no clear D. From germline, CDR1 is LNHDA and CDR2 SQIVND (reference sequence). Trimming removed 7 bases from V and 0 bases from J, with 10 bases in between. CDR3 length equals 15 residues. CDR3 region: CASTPGRSGANVLTF. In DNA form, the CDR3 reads TGTGCCAGTACTCCGGGTCGCTCTGGGGCCAACGTCCTGACTTTC.

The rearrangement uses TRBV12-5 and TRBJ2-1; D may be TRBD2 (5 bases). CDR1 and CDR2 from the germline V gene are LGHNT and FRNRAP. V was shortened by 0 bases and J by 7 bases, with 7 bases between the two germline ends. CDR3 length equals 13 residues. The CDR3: CASGLVGGNEQFF. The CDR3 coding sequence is TGTGCTAGTGGTTTGGTAGGCGGGAATGAGCAGTTCTTC.